Below, 16 T cell receptor beta chains from the same sample are listed, as sequenced in a study of blood T cell repertoires in COVID-19. Sequencing was performed with immunoSEQ multiplex PCR; in TCRdb, only in-frame clones are kept and a portion is missing. Of under 300,000 clones listed, around 90% were seen once; the top ten hold about 0.94%. The sample consisted of peripheral blood. All receptors derive from a woman aged 40 to 50 who had recovered from COVID-19.

The rearrangement links TRBV9 to TRBJ2-3, with TRBD1 as a possible D gene (6 bases). The CDR3 loop spans 16 amino acids. V was cut by 0 bases and J by 1 base, with 12 bases left in between. CDR1 is SGDLS, CDR2 YYNGEE, per germline. The CDR3 bases are TGTGCCAGCAGCGTAGAATCAGGGGTCCGCACAGATACGCAGTATTTT. It is translated as CASSVESGVRTDTQYF. The whole variable domain, remainder taken from reference TRBV9 and TRBJ2-3, is DSGVTQTPKHLITATGQRVTLRCSPRSGDLSVYWYQQSLDQGLQFLIQYYNGEERAKGNILERFSAQQFPDLHSELNLSSLELGDSALYFCASSVESGVRTDTQYFGPGTRLTVL.

The chain joins TRBV4-1 to TRBJ1-1; 9 bases are a match to TRBD1. With 3 bases clipped from V and 1 base from J, the junction kept 6 bases outside the gene matches. The CDR3 is made up of 16 amino acids. In germline, CDR1 is MGHRA, CDR2 YSYEKL. CDR3 region: CASSHKTGGTNTEAFF. In nucleotides, the CDR3 is TGCGCCAGCAGCCACAAGACAGGGGGAACGAACACTGAAGCTTTCTTT.

The chain employs TRBV13 and TRBJ2-7, with TRBD1 matching 7 bases. The CDR3 has 19 residues. V was clipped by 0 bases and J by 3 bases; unmatched bases: 17. In germline, CDR1 is PRHDT, CDR2 FYEKMQ (reference sequence). This CDR3 reads CASSLGLGLIRDRVYEQYF. CDR3 bases: TGTGCCAGCAGCTTAGGCCTCGGCCTAATCCGGGACAGAGTCTACGAGCAGTACTTC.

This clone is a singleton in its sample. The V call is TRBV6-2 or TRBV6-3, the J call TRBJ2-5; 13 positions match TRBD2. V was pared by 5 bases and J by 2 bases, with 8 bases of the junction left unmatched. Germline CDR1 MNHEY, CDR2 SVGEGT. The CDR3 totals 17 residues. CDR3 in DNA: TGTGCCAGCAGTAAACTCCCGGGACTAGCGGGACAAGAGACCCAGTACTTC. Translation gives CASSKLPGLAGQETQYF.

In its sample, this clone was seen once. The gene calls are TRBV10-3 and TRBJ2-7, with a weak D call TRBD2 (6 bases). Trimming removed 4 bases from V and 3 bases from J, with 16 bases in between. The CDR3 is 15 residues long. The germline V gene has CDR1 ENHRY and CDR2 SYGVKD. The CDR3 sequence is CAISVQRASDYEQYF. The CDR3, as DNA: TGTGCCATCAGTGTCCAGCGTGCTAGCGACTACGAGCAGTACTTC.

A word on this clone: Within the sample, other DNA sequences also encode this same CDR3. The chain links TRBV30 to TRBJ1-2, with D possibly TRBD1 on 5 matching bases. The V end was cut by 4 bases, the J end by 4 bases, with 7 bases between. This CDR3 is built from 11 residues. Germline V gene lookup returns CDR1 GTSNPN and CDR2 SVGIG (reference sequence). The CDR3 loop is CAWTGSYGYTF. DNA of the CDR3: TGTGCCTGGACAGGGTCCTATGGCTACACCTTC.

The CDR3 loop is CASSLTTGTGGLDEQFF. As DNA, the CDR3 is TGTGCCAGCAGTTTAACTACCGGGACAGGGGGTTTAGATGAGCAGTTCTTC. J is TRBJ2-1 and V is TRBV28, with 11 bases identical to TRBD1. The CDR3 length is 17 residues. V trimming: 2 bases; J trimming: 8 bases; junction bases outside the gene matches: 11. Germline CDR1 reads MDHEN; CDR2 reads SYDVKM.

The chain combines TRBV21-1 with TRBJ2-1; the table gives TRBD1 as D, unverified against the DNA. TRBV21-1 is a pseudogene locus. CDR3 length: 16 amino acids. This CDR3 is CASSTTPGQRINEQFF. DNA for the CDR3: TGTGCCAGCAGCACAACCCCGGGACAGAGGATCAATGAGCAGTTCTTC.

The V gene is TRBV30, the J gene TRBJ2-6; TRBD1 aligns across 9 bases. CDR3 size: 15 residues. From germline, CDR1 is GTSNPN and CDR2 SVGIG (reference sequence). The trim removed 4 bases at V and 0 bases at J, leaving 1 base unmatched. The CDR3 sequence is CAWTGQGSGANVLTF. In DNA, the CDR3 is TGTGCCTGGACGGGACAGGGCTCTGGGGCCAACGTCCTGACTTTC.

This sequence joins TRBV15 and TRBJ2-5; TRBD2 aligns across 8 bases. The CDR3 totals 16 residues. Germline-derived CDR1 and CDR2 are LNHNV and YYDKDF (reference sequence). The trim removed 1 base at V and 4 bases at J, leaving 8 bases unmatched. Here the CDR3 DNA reads TGTGCCACCAGCAGAGTCGTACGGGAGGGACGAGAGACCCAGTACTTC. Translating it yields CATSRVVREGRETQYF. The full variable domain, completed using reference TRBV15 and TRBJ2-5, is DAMVIQNPRYQVTQFGKPVTLSCSQTLNHNVMYWYQQKSSQAPKLLFHYYDKDFNNEADTPDNFQSRRPNTSFCFLDIRSPGLGDTAMYLCATSRVVREGRETQYFGPGTRLLVL.

This clone has just one count. The gene calls are TRBV27 and TRBJ2-7, with no clear D. The CDR3 sequence is 15 residues long. The germline V gene encodes CDR1 MNHEY and CDR2 SMNVEV (reference sequence). With 0 bases removed from V and 7 bases from J, the gap between germline ends came to 16 bases. CDR3 sequence (DNA): TGTGCCAGCAGTTTATCGGGTGCCAGGCCCCTGGAGCAGTACTTC. Residues: CASSLSGARPLEQYF.

For the CDR3, the DNA is TGTGCCATCAGTTCTAGCGGGCCCGGGGGCTACGAGCAGTACTTC. It translates to CAISSSGPGGYEQYF. The J gene is TRBJ2-7, the V gene TRBV10-3; TRBD2 matches at 8 bases. The trim removed 5 bases at V and 3 bases at J, leaving 9 bases unmatched. Germline V lookup: CDR1 ENHRY, CDR2 SYGVKD. This CDR3 comprises 15 residues.

V is TRBV7-7 and J is TRBJ2-3; D perhaps matches TRBD2 (5 bases). The V gene's germline CDR1 is SSHAT and CDR2 FNYEAQ (reference sequence). V was clipped by 1 base and J by 2 bases, with 10 bases between them. The CDR3 is made up of 15 amino acids. The CDR3 DNA follows: TGTGCCAGCAGCTTAGGGCTAGCCTACACAGATACGCAGTATTTT. Its translation is CASSLGLAYTDTQYF.

CDR3 region: CASSPGHGAYEQYF. The DNA for the CDR3 is TGCGCCAGCAGCCCCGGACACGGAGCCTACGAGCAGTACTTC. This sequence joins TRBV5-1 and TRBJ2-7; D possibly corresponds to TRBD1 (5 bases). Germline CDR1 SGHRS, CDR2 YFSETQ. The CDR3 length is 14 residues. V shed 4 bases and J shed 2 bases, with 13 bases lying between them.

The rearrangement uses TRBV3-1 (or the pseudogene TRBV3-2) and TRBJ2-2; a possible D gene is TRBD1 (6 bases). CDR1 is LGHDT, CDR2 YNNKEL, per germline (reference sequence). Trimming took off 2 bases at V and 5 bases at J, with 6 bases between the two ends. The CDR3 consists of 13 residues. CDR3 sequence: CASSQRGTGELFF. DNA of the CDR3: TGTGCCAGCAGCCAAAGGGGGACCGGGGAGCTGTTTTTT.

V gene TRBV28 combines with J gene TRBJ1-5; 11 positions match TRBD1. CDR1 and CDR2 from the germline V gene are MDHEN and SYDVKM. There are 16 residues in the CDR3. The ends lost 6 bases at V and 6 bases at J; junction bases unmatched: 10. This CDR3 is CASSLGQGGLSQPQHF. The CDR3 DNA reads TGTGCCAGCAGCCTGGGACAGGGGGGGCTGAGTCAGCCCCAGCATTTT.